The entry below gives a single T cell receptor beta chain sequence along with its context. The source of the sample is a study of T-cell reconstitution after alpha-beta-depleted transplantation in children. Unique molecular identifiers were incorporated when the TCRbeta library was constructed. TCRdb independently ran MiXCR on the PCR reads; one entry per CDR3 protein. Among around 450,000 distinct CDR3 sequences, under 20% were seen once, and the ten largest hold around 30%. CDR3 length: 17 amino acids. V lost 6 bases, J lost 8 bases, and 14 bases stayed unmatched. The material sequenced was PBMCs, mostly from graft donor cells, taken 360 days after TCRalphabeta/CD19-depleted stem cell transplant. The TCR comes from a boy less than two years old who had a stem cell transplant for Wiskott-Aldrich syndrome, so the T cells may come from the graft donor. This chain uses TRBV12-3 or TRBV12-4 with TRBJ2-1, with TRBD1 identical over 12 bases. As DNA, the CDR3 is TGTGCCAGCAGCCTAAGGCGACCGGGACAGGGGGCCCATGAGCAGTTCTTC. Amino acids: CASSLRRPGQGAHEQFF.